The clone carrying this T cell receptor beta chain was seen more than once but under ten times. Its antigen is unknown. Researchers barred patients who had uncontrolled infection, other autoimmune disease, pregnancy or lactation. RNA transcripts gave rise to amplified TCR beta CDR3 regions. TCR CDR3 underwent first-round RT-PCR with the HTBI primer set. TCRdb re-called the multiplex PCR reads through MiXCR, storing one row per CDR3 protein. The sample has approximately 600,000 distinct CDR3 sequences; about 15% are singletons. This sample was taken from a study of T cells in Graves' hyperthyroidism and ophthalmopathy. Study outcomes and limitations: A model of 13 V-J features distinguished ophthalmopathy from stable hyperthyroidism.

CDR3 length: 15 amino acids. The V gene's germline CDR1 is LNHDA and CDR2 SQIVND (reference sequence). Unmatched junction bases numbered 7, after V lost 4 bases and J lost 2 bases. The sequence came from a woman in her thirties or forties with Graves' ophthalmopathy. The chain recombines TRBV19 with TRBJ2-5, with 7 bases lining up with TRBD1. The sequenced material came from blood. This CDR3 reads CASSTGQRRQETQYF. The DNA of the CDR3 is TGTGCCAGTAGTACGGGACAGAGGCGTCAAGAGACCCAGTACTTC.